The 28 T cell receptor beta chains below all came from one sample that was sequenced in a study of T-cell reconstitution after alpha-beta-depleted transplantation in children. Unique molecular identifiers were incorporated when the TCRbeta library was constructed. TCRdb analysed the PCR reads with MiXCR anew, one entry per CDR3 protein. The sample consists of some 830,000 distinct CDR3 sequences, less than 20% of them appearing once. The material sequenced was PBMCs, mostly from graft donor cells, taken 360 days after TCRalphabeta/CD19-depleted stem cell transplant. These receptors all come from a male patient younger than 18 who had a stem cell transplant for acute lymphoblastic leukemia, so the T cells may come from the graft donor.

The J gene is TRBJ1-1, the V gene TRBV6-5, with D unresolved. CDR1 and CDR2 from the germline V gene are MNHEY and SVGAGI. This CDR3 spans 13 amino acids. Deletions cut 0 bases from V and 10 bases from J, with 12 bases between. The CDR3 DNA is TGTGCCAGCAGTTACTCGCAATCAGAGGCAGCTTTCTTT. Amino acids: CASSYSQSEAAFF.

This clonotype has at least ten counts. The V call is TRBV20-1, the J call TRBJ1-3, with a possible D match to TRBD1 (6 bases). Germline loops: CDR1 DFQATT, CDR2 SNEGSKA (reference sequence). With 3 bases removed from V and 0 bases from J, the gap between germline ends came to 12 bases. This CDR3 comprises 15 residues. CDR3 in amino acids: CSASPPTGSGNTIYF. In DNA, the CDR3 is TGCAGTGCTAGCCCTCCGACAGGCTCTGGAAACACCATATATTTT.

About this clonotype itself: An end of the junction differs from the germline gene, which may be a read error. The CDR3 loop reads CASSHLTRAVRSF. Here the CDR3 DNA reads TGTGCCAGCAGCCATCTGACTCGGGCAGTGAGGTCCTTC. The chain couples TRBV14 to TRBJ2-7; no firm D call. This CDR3 contains 13 residues. The V gene's germline CDR1 is SGHDN and CDR2 FVKESK.

This clonotype has just a few counts. The J gene is TRBJ1-4, the V gene TRBV18, with 9 bases identical to TRBD1. The CDR3 runs 14 residues. Germline trimming cut 3 bases from V and 4 bases from J; bases unmatched to any gene: 0. Germline CDR1 and CDR2: KGHSH and LQKENI. The CDR3: CASSPDRGNEKLFF. CDR3 DNA sequence: TGTGCCAGCTCACCGGACAGGGGTAATGAAAAACTGTTTTTT.

This clonotype was observed a few times. The rearrangement links TRBV14 to TRBJ2-1, with 7 positions matching TRBD2. Germline-derived CDR1 and CDR2 are SGHDN and FVKESK. With V trimmed by 3 bases and J by 8 bases, 13 bases remained unmatched. This CDR3 is built from 16 residues. The CDR3 sequence is CASSHVGGRRGDEQFF. Written as DNA, the CDR3 is TGTGCCAGCAGCCATGTCGGCGGGAGAAGGGGCGATGAGCAGTTCTTC.

The DNA of the CDR3 is TGTGCCAGCAGTTTCTCCAGAAAGGGGCGCTACGAGCAGTACTTC. It yields the protein CASSFSRKGRYEQYF. The chain recombines TRBV28 with TRBJ2-7, with a possible D match to TRBD1 (5 bases). There are 15 residues in the CDR3. CDR1 and CDR2 (germline): MDHEN, SYDVKM. The V and J ends lost 3 bases and 3 bases respectively, with 15 bases between them. The whole variable domain, remainder taken from reference TRBV28 and TRBJ2-7, is DVKVTQSSRYLVKRTGEKVFLECVQDMDHENMFWYRQDPGLGLRLIYFSYDVKMKEKGDIPEGYSVSREKKERFSLILESASTNQTSMYLCASSFSRKGRYEQYFGPGTRLTVT.

The chain has TRBV7-2 and TRBJ2-5; 8 bases align to TRBD1. The CDR3 is 16 amino acids. The V and J ends lost 11 bases and 2 bases, in that order; junction bases with no gene match: 16. Germline lookup yields CDR1 SGHTA and CDR2 FQGNSA. CDR3 sequence: CAGGRVTGVPQETQYF. The DNA for the CDR3 is TGTGCCGGTGGTAGGGTGACAGGGGTCCCTCAAGAGACCCAGTACTTC.

This clonotype was counted many times. This chain connects TRBV11-1 to TRBJ2-7; a weak D match, TRBD2 (6 bases). Germline V gene data show CDR1 as SGHAT and CDR2 as FQDESV (reference sequence). Trimming left V 5 bases short and J 0 bases short, with 11 bases between. The CDR3 consists of 14 residues. This chain's CDR3 is CASSRDLSSYEQYF. The CDR3 DNA follows: TGTGCCAGCAGCCGGGACTTGAGCTCCTACGAGCAGTACTTC.

The chain employs TRBV11-2 and TRBJ2-2, with 7 bases fitting TRBD1. V was clipped by 5 bases and J by 0 bases; unmatched bases: 15. CDR1 and CDR2 (germline): SGHAT, FQNNGV. The CDR3 runs to 19 residues. The CDR3 sequence: CASSLRDSLDLANTGELFF. The CDR3 coding sequence is TGTGCCAGCAGCCTCAGGGACAGCCTGGACCTCGCGAACACCGGGGAGCTGTTTTTT. The full variable domain, its missing parts supplied by reference TRBV11-2 and TRBJ2-2, is EAGVAQSPRYKIIEKRQSVAFWCNPISGHATLYWYQQILGQGPKLLIQFQNNGVVDDSQLPKDRFSAERLKGVDSTLKIQPAKLEDSAVYLCASSLRDSLDLANTGELFFGEGSRLTVL.

J is TRBJ2-3 and V is TRBV18; TRBD1 matches 7 bases. The CDR3 loop spans 16 amino acids. CDR1 and CDR2 (germline): KGHSH, LQKENI. With 2 bases clipped from V and 1 base from J, the junction kept 6 bases outside the gene matches. CDR3 in DNA: TGTGCCAGCTCACCAGCTATGACAGGGCGCACAGATACGCAGTATTTT. This gives the protein CASSPAMTGRTDTQYF. The variable domain in full, completed from reference TRBV18 and TRBJ2-3, reads NAGVMQNPRHLVRRRGQEARLRCSPMKGHSHVYWYRQLPEEGLKFMVYLQKENIIDESGMPKERFSAEFPKEGPSILRIQQVVRGDSAAYFCASSPAMTGRTDTQYFGPGTRLTVL.

V usage is TRBV12-3 or TRBV12-4 and J usage is TRBJ2-2; TRBD2 matches 7 bases. The CDR3 is 16 amino acids. V shed 2 bases, J shed 2 bases, and the junction held 5 bases outside the gene matches. The CDR3, as DNA: TGTGCCAGCAGTTTATATGGAGCGGGAAACACCGGGGAGCTGTTTTTT. It encodes CASSLYGAGNTGELFF.

V is TRBV10-2 and J is TRBJ1-1; 8 positions agree with TRBD1. V lost 8 bases to trimming and J lost 2 bases; unmatched junction nucleotides: 22. CDR1 WSHSY and CDR2 SAAADI come from the germline V gene. The CDR3 consists of 19 residues. DNA for the CDR3: TGCGCCAGCCGGGGGGGACGGGACAGGCACTCCTCCGATAACACTGAAGCTTTCTTT. Encoded protein: CASRGGRDRHSSDNTEAFF.

CDR3 nucleotides: TGTGCCAGCAGCTTTCTGGGAATGTACGAGCAGTACTTC. Protein: CASSFLGMYEQYF. This chain links TRBV11-1 with TRBJ2-7; D uncertain. Germline V gene sequence: CDR1 SGHAT, CDR2 FQDESV (reference sequence). The CDR3 runs to 13 residues. V lost 3 bases and J lost 4, with 10 bases in between.

CDR3 sequence: CASSHLAGVYEQYF. CDR3 sequence (DNA): TGTGCCAGCAGCCACCTAGCGGGGGTCTACGAGCAGTACTTC. The chain combines TRBV4-2 with TRBJ2-7, with 10 positions matching TRBD2. Per the germline V gene, CDR1 is LGHNA and CDR2 is YNFKEQ. V lost 3 bases, J lost 3 bases, and 2 bases stayed unmatched. The CDR3 totals 14 residues.

CDR3 in amino acids: CASSFLYREPPEAFF. For the CDR3, the DNA is TGTGCCAGCAGTTTCCTGTACAGGGAACCTCCTGAAGCTTTCTTT. The V and J genes are TRBV12-3 or TRBV12-4 and TRBJ1-1; maybe TRBD1 (6 bases). The CDR3 runs to 15 residues. Trimming left V 3 bases short and J 6 bases short, with 17 bases between.

This clonotype was found a few times. The rearrangement joins TRBV7-2 to TRBJ2-7; 12 positions agree with TRBD2. Germline V gene sequence: CDR1 SGHTA, CDR2 FQGNSA. This CDR3 is 16 amino acids long. Germline trimming cut 2 bases from V and 6 bases from J; bases unmatched to any gene: 8. The CDR3 DNA sequence: TGTGCCAGCAGCTTAACTAGCGGGAGGATGAGGGGCGAGCAGTACTTC. Amino acids: CASSLTSGRMRGEQYF. The variable domain in full, completed from reference TRBV7-2 and TRBJ2-7, reads GAGVSQSPSNKVTEKGKDVELRCDPISGHTALYWYRQSLGQGLEFLIYFQGNSAPDKSGLPSDRFSAERTGGSVSTLTIQRTQQEDSAVYLCASSLTSGRMRGEQYFGPGTRLTVT.

This clonotype turned up a few times. The J gene is TRBJ2-1, the V gene TRBV19; 9 bases are a match to TRBD2. CDR1 is LNHDA and CDR2 is SQIVND in the germline V gene (reference sequence). The CDR3 runs 14 residues. J was trimmed by 2 bases and V by 8 bases; bases with no gene match: 4. As DNA, the CDR3 is TGTGCCAGTGCGGCTAGCGGGGCCTACAATGAGCAGTTCTTC. It translates to CASAASGAYNEQFF. Together with reference TRBV19 and TRBJ2-1, the CDR3 gives the full variable domain: DGGITQSPKYLFRKEGQNVTLSCEQNLNHDAMYWYRQDPGQGLRLIYYSQIVNDFQKGDIAEGYSVSREKKESFPLTVTSAQKNPTAFYLCASAASGAYNEQFFGPGTRLTVL.

The chain recombines TRBV12-3 or TRBV12-4 with TRBJ1-2; D is unresolved. The V and J ends lost 5 bases and 7 bases respectively, with 14 bases between them. The CDR3 loop spans 13 amino acids. The CDR3 bases are TGTGCCAGCAGTCTCGAGAGGCAGCGTGGCTACACCTTC. This translates into CASSLERQRGYTF.

This clonotype was counted a few times. V usage is TRBV9 and J usage is TRBJ2-2; 16 bases match TRBD2. The CDR3 covers 20 residues. Germline trimming cut 4 bases from V and 3 bases from J; bases unmatched to any gene: 12. Germline lookup yields CDR1 SGDLS and CDR2 YYNGEE. In nucleotides, the CDR3 is TGTGCCAGCAGCAACGACGTAGGGACTAGCGGGAGGGGTCACACCGGGGAGCTGTTTTTT. Translation: CASSNDVGTSGRGHTGELFF.

This clonotype was counted between two and nine times. This chain links TRBV7-2 with TRBJ2-7; tentative D call: TRBD2 (5 bases). The V gene lost 4 bases and the J gene lost 3 bases, with 7 bases spanning the gap. This CDR3 region has 12 residues. Per germline, CDR1 SGHTA and CDR2 FQGNSA. The CDR3 spells CASSSDFYEQYF. The DNA for the CDR3 is TGTGCCAGCAGCTCGGACTTCTACGAGCAGTACTTC.

This clonotype showed up just a few times. The V and J genes are TRBV13 and TRBJ2-7, with TRBD1 as a possible D gene (5 bases). From germline, CDR1 is PRHDT and CDR2 FYEKMQ (reference sequence). The CDR3 loop spans 15 amino acids. Trimming removed 2 bases from V and 2 bases from J, with 13 bases in between. DNA of the CDR3: TGTGCCAGCAGCTTATCCAGGGAAACGACCTACGAGCAGTACTTC. Protein: CASSLSRETTYEQYF.

This clonotype was seen more than once but under ten times. The chain carries TRBV5-1 and TRBJ2-7; tentatively, D is TRBD1 (6 bases). The germline V and J ends were trimmed by 1 base and 1 base, with 15 bases remaining between them. The CDR3 totals 16 residues. Germline values: CDR1 SGHRS, CDR2 YFSETQ. In nucleotides, the CDR3 is TGCGCCAGCAGCTTGAGTCGGACAGCGAAGTCCTACGAGCAGTACTTC. Translation: CASSLSRTAKSYEQYF. The variable domain in full, completed from reference TRBV5-1 and TRBJ2-7, reads KAGVTQTPRYLIKTRGQQVTLSCSPISGHRSVSWYQQTPGQGLQFLFEYFSETQRNKGNFPGRFSGRQFSNSRSEMNVSTLELGDSALYLCASSLSRTAKSYEQYFGPGTRLTVT.

This chain joins TRBV18 and TRBJ2-1; 9 nucleotides agree with TRBD2. The germline V gene encodes CDR1 KGHSH and CDR2 LQKENI. CDR3 length equals 15 residues. The V and J ends lost 2 bases and 8 bases, in that order; junction bases with no gene match: 7. The CDR3 sequence is CASSPSSGTRYEQFF. Here the CDR3 DNA reads TGTGCCAGCTCACCATCTAGCGGGACTAGGTATGAGCAGTTCTTC.

The chain couples TRBV19 to TRBJ2-1; 12 nucleotides agree with TRBD2. The V segment lost 3 bases and the J segment 1 base; nucleotides outside the gene matches: 4. This CDR3 region has 17 residues. CDR1 LNHDA and CDR2 SQIVND come from the germline V gene (reference sequence). Written as DNA, the CDR3 is TGTGCCAGTAGTATCCGGACTAGCGGGATGTCCTACAATGAGCAGTTCTTC. Translating gives CASSIRTSGMSYNEQFF.

The gene calls are TRBV12-3 or TRBV12-4 and TRBJ2-3; D is uncertain. The CDR3 is 15 residues long. The V and J ends lost 9 bases and 2 bases respectively, with 18 bases between them. CDR3 coding DNA: TGTGCCAGTGATTATTTCGACGGCACCACAGATACGCAGTATTTT. Residues: CASDYFDGTTDTQYF.

The chain couples TRBV7-2 to TRBJ1-1; 7 nucleotides align to TRBD1. Per germline, CDR1 SGHTA and CDR2 FQGNSA. The CDR3 is 14 residues long. The J segment lost 6 bases and the V segment lost 2 bases, leaving 6 bases of the junction unmatched. The CDR3: CASSLFQGGAEAFF. In DNA, the CDR3 is TGTGCCAGCAGCTTATTCCAGGGGGGTGCTGAAGCTTTCTTT.

V gene TRBV7-2 combines with J gene TRBJ2-3, with D hard to call. CDR1 and CDR2 (germline): SGHTA, FQGNSA. The CDR3 contains 13 residues. The V and J ends lost 1 base and 7 bases respectively, with 9 bases between them. As DNA, the CDR3 is TGTGCCAGCAGCTTAGTGGTGACAAATACGCAGTATTTT. This sequence encodes CASSLVVTNTQYF.

In this sample, this clonotype turned up a few times. J is TRBJ2-1 and V is TRBV15; 12 bases fit TRBD2. CDR1 and CDR2 from the germline V gene are LNHNV and YYDKDF (reference sequence). V was pared by 2 bases and J by 0 bases, with 8 bases of the junction left unmatched. This CDR3 spans 19 amino acids. In nucleotides, the CDR3 is TGTGCCACCAGCAGATTCGCACTAGCGGGAGGCTCCTCCTACAATGAGCAGTTCTTC. Amino acid sequence: CATSRFALAGGSSYNEQFF.